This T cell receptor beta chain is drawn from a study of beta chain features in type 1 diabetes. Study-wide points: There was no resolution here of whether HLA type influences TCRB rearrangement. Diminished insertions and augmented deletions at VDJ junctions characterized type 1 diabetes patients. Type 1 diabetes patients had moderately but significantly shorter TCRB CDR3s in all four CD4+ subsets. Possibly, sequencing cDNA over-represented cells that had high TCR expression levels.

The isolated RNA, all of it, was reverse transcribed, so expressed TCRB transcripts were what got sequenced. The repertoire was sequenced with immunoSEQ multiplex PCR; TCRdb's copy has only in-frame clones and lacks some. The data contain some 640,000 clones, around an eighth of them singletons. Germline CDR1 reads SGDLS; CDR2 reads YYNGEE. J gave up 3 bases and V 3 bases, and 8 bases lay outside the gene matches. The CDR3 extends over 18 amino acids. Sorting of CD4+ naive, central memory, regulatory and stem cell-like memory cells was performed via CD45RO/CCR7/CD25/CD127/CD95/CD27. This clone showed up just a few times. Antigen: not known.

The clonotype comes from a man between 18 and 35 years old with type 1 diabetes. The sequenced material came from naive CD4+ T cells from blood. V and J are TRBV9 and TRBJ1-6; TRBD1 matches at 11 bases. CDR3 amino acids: CASSAGPGTGGYNSPLHF. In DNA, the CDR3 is TGTGCCAGCAGCGCCGGCCCCGGGACAGGGGGCTATAATTCACCCCTCCACTTT.